This paragraph covers one TCR beta chain sequence. This sample is drawn from a study of blood T cell repertoires in COVID-19. The method was immunoSEQ multiplex PCR; TCRdb's version includes in-frame clones alone and lacks a portion of them. The repertoire holds more than 95,000 clones, 86% seen once, with 10% to 15% in the top ten. Germline V gene sequence: CDR1 SGHTA, CDR2 FQGNSA. V lost 5 bases to trimming and J lost 5 bases; unmatched junction nucleotides: 8. The CDR3 runs to 15 residues. The material sequenced was peripheral blood. The source is a woman aged 55 to 70 in a cohort sampled during active or convalescent COVID-19. The J gene is TRBJ2-5, the V gene TRBV7-2; the match to TRBD2 covers 10 bases. This chain's CDR3 is CASSLEGLAMETQYF. In DNA, the CDR3 is TGTGCCAGCAGCCTGGAGGGACTAGCGATGGAGACCCAGTACTTC.